Shown below are 11 T cell receptor beta chains from a single sample sequenced in a study of cytomegalovirus exposure and HLA in healthy donors. PCR used 60 Vbeta primers and 13 Jbeta primers. Generated by immunoSEQ multiplex PCR, the TCRdb table keeps only in-frame clones and is missing some. The repertoire includes fewer than 200,000 clones, more than 75% of them detected once, and about 0.23% sits in the top ten. What was sequenced was PBMCs. The receptor source for this set is a girl less than two years old in good health and CMV-seronegative.

This clone has only one observation. The V gene is TRBV30, the J gene TRBJ2-7, with 9 bases matching TRBD2. In germline, CDR1 is GTSNPN, CDR2 SVGIG (reference sequence). The V gene end was trimmed by 1 base and the J gene end by 3 bases; junction bases not matched to a gene: 4. The CDR3 runs 14 residues. CDR3 nucleotides: TGTGCCTGGAGTGGGGCGGGGGGGGTCTACGAGCAGTACTTC. Its translation is CAWSGAGGVYEQYF.

V and J are TRBV4-1 and TRBJ1-1, with TRBD1 identical over 8 bases. Germline V gene data show CDR1 as MGHRA and CDR2 as YSYEKL. The length of the CDR3 is 16 residues. Germline trimming cut 1 base from V and 0 bases from J; bases unmatched to any gene: 4. The CDR3: CASSQGSGGLNTEAFF. CDR3 nucleotides: TGCGCCAGCAGCCAAGGATCAGGGGGCCTGAACACTGAAGCTTTCTTT.

This clone showed up just once. V gene TRBV4-2 combines with J gene TRBJ2-1, with 7 bases matching TRBD1. V dropped 1 base and J dropped 8; count of bases not matched to a gene: 8. Looked up from germline, CDR1 is LGHNA and CDR2 is YNFKEQ. The CDR3 is 15 residues long. The CDR3 is CASSQGRGIQDEQFF. The CDR3, as DNA: TGTGCCAGCAGCCAAGGCAGGGGGATACAGGATGAGCAGTTCTTC.

The chain carries TRBV11-2 and TRBJ2-7; D is undetermined. This CDR3 is built from 14 residues. Germline CDR1 and CDR2: SGHAT and FQNNGV. Between the trimmed V and J ends, which lost 3 bases and 5 bases, there was a span of 14 bases. The CDR3 DNA sequence: TGTGCCAGCAGCTTCCCACTGAAGAACCACGAGCAGTACTTC. Translated: CASSFPLKNHEQYF.

This chain uses TRBV9 with TRBJ2-7; D possibly corresponds to TRBD1 (6 bases). V lost 4 bases to trimming and J lost 6 bases, with 23 bases between them. CDR3 length: 16 residues. The germline CDR1 and CDR2 sequences are SGDLS and YYNGEE. CDR3 in DNA: TGTGCCAGCAGCCCTAACCCAGAGGGGGTTTATAGCGAGCAGTACTTC. Its translation is CASSPNPEGVYSEQYF. The whole variable domain, remainder taken from reference TRBV9 and TRBJ2-7, is DSGVTQTPKHLITATGQRVTLRCSPRSGDLSVYWYQQSLDQGLQFLIQYYNGEERAKGNILERFSAQQFPDLHSELNLSSLELGDSALYFCASSPNPEGVYSEQYFGPGTRLTVT.

This clone was found once. The rearrangement joins TRBV4-2 to TRBJ2-7; TRBD1 is a possible D gene (6 bases). Germline loops: CDR1 LGHNA, CDR2 YNFKEQ. The V and J ends lost 4 bases and 0 bases respectively, with 7 bases between them. The CDR3 loop spans 13 amino acids. The CDR3 protein is CASSRGGSYEQYF. CDR3 nucleotides: TGTGCCAGCAGCCGAGGGGGCTCCTACGAGCAGTACTTC.

The chain couples TRBV28 to TRBJ2-5; D gene ambiguous. V lost 5 bases and J lost 5, with 18 bases in between. Germline loops: CDR1 MDHEN, CDR2 SYDVKM. This CDR3 spans 15 amino acids. In DNA, the CDR3 is TGTGCCAGCAGTATGCGCGGCCTAGGTCACGAGACCCAGTACTTC. It yields the protein CASSMRGLGHETQYF. The variable domain in full, with the rest retrieved from reference TRBV28 and TRBJ2-5, is DVKVTQSSRYLVKRTGEKVFLECVQDMDHENMFWYRQDPGLGLRLIYFSYDVKMKEKGDIPEGYSVSREKKERFSLILESASTNQTSMYLCASSMRGLGHETQYFGPGTRLLVL.

The rearrangement joins TRBV10-3 to TRBJ2-1, with 7 bases aligning to TRBD1. The V segment lost 2 bases and the J segment 8 bases; nucleotides outside the gene matches: 3. The germline V gene has CDR1 ENHRY and CDR2 SYGVKD. The CDR3 consists of 13 residues. CDR3 region: CAISEDRADEQFF. The CDR3 region has the DNA TGTGCCATCAGTGAGGACAGGGCGGATGAGCAGTTCTTC.

The chain is built from TRBV30 and TRBJ2-1; D might be TRBD1 (6 bases). With 6 bases removed from V and 4 bases from J, the gap between germline ends came to 7 bases. The germline V gene has CDR1 GTSNPN and CDR2 SVGIG (reference sequence). This CDR3 has 11 amino acids. CDR3 sequence (DNA): TGTGCCTGTGGACAGTACAATGAGCAGTTCTTC. Its protein is CACGQYNEQFF.

V is TRBV11-2 and J is TRBJ2-1; the match to TRBD2 covers 7 bases. The germline V gene has CDR1 SGHAT and CDR2 FQNNGV. Trimming took 2 bases from V and 5 from J; bases not matched to a gene: 3. This CDR3 is 14 amino acids long. The CDR3 bases are TGTGCCAGCAGCTTATATGGGGGGGACAATGAGCAGTTCTTC. Its protein is CASSLYGGDNEQFF.

The rearrangement uses TRBV27 and TRBJ2-1; 8 nucleotides match TRBD2. The ends lost 2 bases at V and 2 bases at J; junction bases unmatched: 8. The CDR3 extends over 17 amino acids. Germline lookup yields CDR1 MNHEY and CDR2 SMNVEV (reference sequence). CDR3 amino acids: CASSLTPPGGPYNEQFF. The CDR3 DNA reads as TGTGCCAGCAGTTTAACCCCCCCGGGAGGGCCCTACAATGAGCAGTTCTTC.